The 4 T cell receptor beta chains reported below all come from one sample, sequenced in a study of cytomegalovirus exposure and HLA in healthy donors. This PCR relied on a set of 60 Vbeta primers and 13 Jbeta primers. TCRdb keeps only in-frame clones here, not all; method: immunoSEQ multiplex PCR. The sample has 200,000 or so clones, 82% seen once; the top ten hold around 6.3%. The sequenced sample was PBMCs. Every receptor here comes from a woman between 45 and 65 years old in good health and CMV-seropositive.

The chain links TRBV7-9 to TRBJ2-2; D gene unclear. This CDR3 is built from 12 residues. V was pared by 2 bases and J by 7 bases, with 5 bases between. CDR1 is SEHNR and CDR2 is FQNEAQ in the germline V gene (reference sequence). CDR3 sequence reads: CASSLSGGELFF. In nucleotides, the CDR3 is TGTGCCAGCAGCTTATCCGGCGGGGAGCTGTTTTTT.

The chain uses TRBV29-1 and TRBJ2-1; D ambiguous. Trimming removed 7 bases at V and 6 bases at J, with 19 bases between. Germline V gene sequence: CDR1 SQVTM, CDR2 ANQGSEA. The CDR3 runs to 14 residues. This CDR3 reads CSAQLVWRSNEQFF. CDR3 sequence (DNA): TGCAGCGCCCAATTGGTCTGGCGGTCCAATGAGCAGTTCTTC.

This clone was counted a single time. The rearrangement uses TRBV18 and TRBJ2-5; TRBD2 agrees at 7 bases. The CDR3 is 14 amino acids. V was clipped by 8 bases and J by 4 bases; unmatched bases: 10. Germline CDR1 is KGHSH and CDR2 is LQKENI. The CDR3 sequence is CASLGVGGGETQYF. The CDR3 nucleotides read TGTGCCAGCCTTGGAGTAGGCGGGGGAGAGACCCAGTACTTC. The whole variable domain, filled in from reference TRBV18 and TRBJ2-5, reads NAGVMQNPRHLVRRRGQEARLRCSPMKGHSHVYWYRQLPEEGLKFMVYLQKENIIDESGMPKERFSAEFPKEGPSILRIQQVVRGDSAAYFCASLGVGGGETQYFGPGTRLLVL.

This clone has only one observation. V and J are TRBV6-1 and TRBJ1-1; no definite D call. CDR1 and CDR2 from the germline V gene are MNHNS and SASEGT. The V and J ends lost 0 bases and 8 bases respectively, with 19 bases between them. The CDR3 extends over 16 amino acids. The CDR3 DNA follows: TGTGCCAGCAGTGAAGCGTCTCGCTGGACTCCAGCCGAAGCTTTCTTT. It is translated as CASSEASRWTPAEAFF.